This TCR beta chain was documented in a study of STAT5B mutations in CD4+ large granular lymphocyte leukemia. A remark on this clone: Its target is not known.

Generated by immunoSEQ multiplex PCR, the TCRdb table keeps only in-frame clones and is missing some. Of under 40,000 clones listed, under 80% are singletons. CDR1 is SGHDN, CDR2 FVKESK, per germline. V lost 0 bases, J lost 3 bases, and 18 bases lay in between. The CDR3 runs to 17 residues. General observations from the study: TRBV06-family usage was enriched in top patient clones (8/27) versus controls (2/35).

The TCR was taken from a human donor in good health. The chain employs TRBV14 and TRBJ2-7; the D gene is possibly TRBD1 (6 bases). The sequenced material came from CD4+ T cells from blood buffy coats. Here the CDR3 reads CASSQENPGHKIYEQYF. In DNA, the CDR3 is TGTGCCAGCAGCCAAGAAAATCCGGGACACAAAATCTACGAGCAGTACTTC.